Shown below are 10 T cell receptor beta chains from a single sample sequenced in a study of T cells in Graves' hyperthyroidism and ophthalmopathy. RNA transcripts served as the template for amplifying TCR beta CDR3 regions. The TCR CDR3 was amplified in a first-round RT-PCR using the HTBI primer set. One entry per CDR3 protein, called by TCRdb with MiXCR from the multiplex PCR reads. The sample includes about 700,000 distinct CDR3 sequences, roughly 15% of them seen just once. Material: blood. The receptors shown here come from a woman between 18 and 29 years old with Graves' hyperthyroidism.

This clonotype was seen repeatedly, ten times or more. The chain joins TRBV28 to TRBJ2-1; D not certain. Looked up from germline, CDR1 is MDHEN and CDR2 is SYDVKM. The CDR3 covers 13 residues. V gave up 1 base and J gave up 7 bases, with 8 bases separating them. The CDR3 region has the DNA TGTGCCAGCAGTTTATTGACGTTGAATGAGCAGTTCTTC. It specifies CASSLLTLNEQFF.

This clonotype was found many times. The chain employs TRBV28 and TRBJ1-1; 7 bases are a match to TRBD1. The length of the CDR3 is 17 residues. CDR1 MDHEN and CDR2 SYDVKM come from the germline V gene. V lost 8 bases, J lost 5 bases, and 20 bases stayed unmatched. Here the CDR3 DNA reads TGTGCCAGCGACTTAGCCCGGGGGATAGGGGGCCGAACTGAAGCTTTCTTT. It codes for CASDLARGIGGRTEAFF.

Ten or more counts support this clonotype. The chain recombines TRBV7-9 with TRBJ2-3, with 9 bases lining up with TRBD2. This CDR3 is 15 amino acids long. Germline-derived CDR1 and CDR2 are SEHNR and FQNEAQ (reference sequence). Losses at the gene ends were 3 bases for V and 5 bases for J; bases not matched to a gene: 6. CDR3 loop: CASSFGGGVKDTQYF. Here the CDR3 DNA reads TGTGCCAGCAGCTTCGGCGGGGGGGTAAAAGATACGCAGTATTTT.

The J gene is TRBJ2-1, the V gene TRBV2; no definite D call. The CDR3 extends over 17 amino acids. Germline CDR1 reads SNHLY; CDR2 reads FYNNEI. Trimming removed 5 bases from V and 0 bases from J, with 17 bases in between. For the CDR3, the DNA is TGTGCCAGCAGTCCTTTGACGGCGGTGAGCTCCTACAATGAGCAGTTCTTC. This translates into CASSPLTAVSSYNEQFF.

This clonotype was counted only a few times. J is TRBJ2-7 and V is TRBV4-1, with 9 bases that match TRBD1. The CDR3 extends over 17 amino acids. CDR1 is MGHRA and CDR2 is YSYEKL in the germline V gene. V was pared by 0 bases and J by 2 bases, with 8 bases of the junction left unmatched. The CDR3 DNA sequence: TGCGCCAGCAGCCAAGATAGATGGGACAGGGCTACCTACGAGCAGTACTTC. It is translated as CASSQDRWDRATYEQYF.

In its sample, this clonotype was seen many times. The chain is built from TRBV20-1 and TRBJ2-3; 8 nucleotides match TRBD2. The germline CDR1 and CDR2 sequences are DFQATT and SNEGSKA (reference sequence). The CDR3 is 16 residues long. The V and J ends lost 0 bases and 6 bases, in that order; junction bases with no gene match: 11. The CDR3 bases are TGCAGTGCTAGAGATCGGGTTAGCGGGGCACTGGATACGCAGTATTTT. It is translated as CSARDRVSGALDTQYF.

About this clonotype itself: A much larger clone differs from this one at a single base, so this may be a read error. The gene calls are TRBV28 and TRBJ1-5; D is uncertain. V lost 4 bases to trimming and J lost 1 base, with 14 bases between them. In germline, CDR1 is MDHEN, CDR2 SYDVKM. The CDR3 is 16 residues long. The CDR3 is CASSCGSRSSNQPQHF. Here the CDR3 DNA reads TGTGCCAGCAGTTGTGGAAGTAGAAGCAGCAATCAGCCCCAGCATTTT.

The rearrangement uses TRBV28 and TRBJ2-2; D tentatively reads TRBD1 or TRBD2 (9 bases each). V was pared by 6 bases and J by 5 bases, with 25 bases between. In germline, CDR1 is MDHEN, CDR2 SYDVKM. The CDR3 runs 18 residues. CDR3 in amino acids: CASRTGQGGLALTGELFF. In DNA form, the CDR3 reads TGTGCCAGCAGGACGGGACAGGGAGGACTAGCGCTTACCGGGGAGCTGTTTTTT.

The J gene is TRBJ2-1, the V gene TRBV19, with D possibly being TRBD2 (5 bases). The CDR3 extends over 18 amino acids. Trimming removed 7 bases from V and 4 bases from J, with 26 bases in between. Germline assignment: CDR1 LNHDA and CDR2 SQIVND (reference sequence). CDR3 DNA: TGTGCCAGTACCGACTCTCTTGGGAGTACTGGGAATTACAATGAGCAGTTCTTC. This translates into CASTDSLGSTGNYNEQFF.

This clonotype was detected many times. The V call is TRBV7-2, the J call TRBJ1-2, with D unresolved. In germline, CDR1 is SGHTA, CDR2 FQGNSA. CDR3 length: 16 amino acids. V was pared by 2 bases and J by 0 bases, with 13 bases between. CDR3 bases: TGTGCCAGCAGCTTATTGGGGAGGAGGGCTAACTATGGCTACACCTTC. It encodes CASSLLGRRANYGYTF.